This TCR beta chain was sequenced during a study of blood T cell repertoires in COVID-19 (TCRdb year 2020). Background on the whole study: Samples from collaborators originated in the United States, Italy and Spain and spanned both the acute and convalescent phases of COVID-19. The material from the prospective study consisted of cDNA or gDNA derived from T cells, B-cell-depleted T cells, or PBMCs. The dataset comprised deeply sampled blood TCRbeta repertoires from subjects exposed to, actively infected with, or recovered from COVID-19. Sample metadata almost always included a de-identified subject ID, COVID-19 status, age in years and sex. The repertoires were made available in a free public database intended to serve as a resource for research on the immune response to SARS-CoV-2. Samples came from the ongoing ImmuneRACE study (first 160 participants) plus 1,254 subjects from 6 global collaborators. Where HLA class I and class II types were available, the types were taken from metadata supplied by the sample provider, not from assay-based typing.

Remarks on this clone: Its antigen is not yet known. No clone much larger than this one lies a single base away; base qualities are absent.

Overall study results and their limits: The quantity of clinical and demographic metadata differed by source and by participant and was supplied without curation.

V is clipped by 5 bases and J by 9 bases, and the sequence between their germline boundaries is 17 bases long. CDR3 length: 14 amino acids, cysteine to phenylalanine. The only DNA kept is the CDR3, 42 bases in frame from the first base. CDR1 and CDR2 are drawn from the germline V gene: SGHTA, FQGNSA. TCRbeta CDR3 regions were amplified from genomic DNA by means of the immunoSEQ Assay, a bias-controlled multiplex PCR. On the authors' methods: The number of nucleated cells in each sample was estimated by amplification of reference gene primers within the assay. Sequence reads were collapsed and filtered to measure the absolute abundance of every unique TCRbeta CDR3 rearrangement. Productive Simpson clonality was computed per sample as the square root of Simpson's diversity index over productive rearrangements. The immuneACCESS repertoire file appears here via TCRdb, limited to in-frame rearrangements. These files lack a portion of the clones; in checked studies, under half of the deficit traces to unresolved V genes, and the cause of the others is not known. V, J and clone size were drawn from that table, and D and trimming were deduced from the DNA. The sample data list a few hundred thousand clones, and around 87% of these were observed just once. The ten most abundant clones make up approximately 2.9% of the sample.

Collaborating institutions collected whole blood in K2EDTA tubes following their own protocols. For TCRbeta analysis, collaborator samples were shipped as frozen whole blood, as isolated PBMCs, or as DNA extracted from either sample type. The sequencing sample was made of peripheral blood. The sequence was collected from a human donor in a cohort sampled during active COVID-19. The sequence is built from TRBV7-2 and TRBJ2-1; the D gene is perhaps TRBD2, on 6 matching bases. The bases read TGTGCCAGCAGCGCTTCCCCACTAGCAACTGAGCAGTTCTTC. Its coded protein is CASSASPLATEQFF.